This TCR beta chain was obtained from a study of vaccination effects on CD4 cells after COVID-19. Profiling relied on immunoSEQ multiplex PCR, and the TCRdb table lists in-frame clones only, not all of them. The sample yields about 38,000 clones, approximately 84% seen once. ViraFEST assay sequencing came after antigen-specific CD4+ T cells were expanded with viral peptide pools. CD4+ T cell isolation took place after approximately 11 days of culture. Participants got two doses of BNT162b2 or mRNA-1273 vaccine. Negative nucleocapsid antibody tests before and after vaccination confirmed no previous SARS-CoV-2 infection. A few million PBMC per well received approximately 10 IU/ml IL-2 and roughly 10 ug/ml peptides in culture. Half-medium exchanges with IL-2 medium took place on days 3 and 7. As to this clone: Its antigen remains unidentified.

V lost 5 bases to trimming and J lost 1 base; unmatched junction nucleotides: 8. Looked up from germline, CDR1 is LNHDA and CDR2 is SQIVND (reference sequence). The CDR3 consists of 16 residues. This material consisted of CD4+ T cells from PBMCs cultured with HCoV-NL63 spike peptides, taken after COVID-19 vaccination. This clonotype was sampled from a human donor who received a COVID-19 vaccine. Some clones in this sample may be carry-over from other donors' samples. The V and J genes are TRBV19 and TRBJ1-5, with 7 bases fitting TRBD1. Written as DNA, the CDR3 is TGTGCCAGTAGTCGTTCCGAGGGGGCCAGCAATCAGCCCCAGCATTTT. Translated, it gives CASSRSEGASNQPQHF.